One and the same sample provided the 11 T cell receptor beta chains below, sequenced in a study of T-cell reconstitution after alpha-beta-depleted transplantation in children (dated by TCRdb to the mid-2010s). According to the study, the label for this sample's treatment or condition signals: allogeneic hematopoietic cell transplantation with graft depleted of TCRalphabeta T cells and CD19 B cells. Library prep was done by PCR. Instrument used: Illumina HiSeq 2500. Molecular barcoding was employed in the preparation of TCR libraries, with unique molecular identifiers being used to normalize TCRbeta repertoire quantification. Clones were called with MiXCR by TCRdb after fastp trimmed the public reads at Q25, and only in-frame beta chains were retained. Merged by CDR3 protein, the rows form single entries marked with the most common genes and DNA. The sample records 500,000 to 750,000 distinct CDR3 sequences, 10% to 15% of which are singletons. Approximately 2% of the sample lies in the top ten.

This specimen consisted of PBMCs, mostly from graft donor cells, obtained 360 days after TCRalphabeta/CD19-depleted stem cell transplant. The receptors were gathered from a male patient younger than 18 who had a stem cell transplant for acute myeloid leukemia, so the T cells may come from the graft donor.

This clonotype showed up many times. This rearrangement joins TRBV29-1 to TRBJ2-4; D uncertain. V was shortened by 7 bases and J by 2 bases, with 9 bases between the two germline ends. The CDR3 runs to 12 residues. Per the germline V gene, CDR1 is SQVTM and CDR2 is ANQGSEA. In DNA form, the CDR3 reads TGCAGCGCTGCGGTTTCCAAAAACATTCAGTACTTC. Its translation is CSAAVSKNIQYF. Using reference TRBV29-1 and TRBJ2-4 for the parts outside the CDR3, the full variable domain is SAVISQKPSRDICQRGTSLTIQCQVDSQVTMMFWYRQQPGQSLTLIATANQGSEATYESGFVIDKFPISRPNLTFSTLTVSNMSPEDSSIYLCSAAVSKNIQYFGAGTRLSVL.

This sequence joins TRBV29-1 and TRBJ2-5, with TRBD2 identical over 12 bases. CDR3 size: 16 residues. Germline values: CDR1 SQVTM, CDR2 ANQGSEA. V gave up 4 bases and J gave up 5 bases; unmatched junction bases: 11. CDR3 amino acids: CSVGTSGTPLGETQYF. CDR3 bases: TGCAGCGTTGGGACTAGCGGGACCCCACTCGGGGAGACCCAGTACTTC.

This clonotype showed up just a few times. V usage is TRBV20-1 and J usage is TRBJ2-3; a weak D match, TRBD2 (5 bases). V was cut by 5 bases and J by 6 bases, with 18 bases left in between. Germline CDR1 DFQATT, CDR2 SNEGSKA (reference sequence). CDR3 length: 14 residues. The CDR3 region has the DNA TGCAGTGCTCGCCTGGCGGGTGGGGATGATACGCAGTATTTT. Translated, it gives CSARLAGGDDTQYF.

J is TRBJ1-5 and V is TRBV12-3 or TRBV12-4, with 8 bases fitting TRBD1. This CDR3 comprises 16 residues. V dropped 3 bases and J dropped 7; count of bases not matched to a gene: 11. The DNA of the CDR3 is TGTGCCAGCAGTTTCCTACCTTCGGACAGGGCGCAGCCCCAGCATTTT. It is translated as CASSFLPSDRAQPQHF.

This clonotype was seen only a few times. The chain is built from TRBV12-3 or TRBV12-4 and TRBJ1-1, with D tentatively TRBD1 (5 bases). Trimming cost V 2 bases and J 2 bases, with 15 bases left between them. The CDR3 runs 16 residues. The CDR3 loop reads CASSLFWDRSNTEAFF. The CDR3 DNA follows: TGTGCCAGCAGTTTATTTTGGGACCGTAGCAACACTGAAGCTTTCTTT.

This clonotype was seen a few times. This sequence joins TRBV30 and TRBJ1-2; 7 bases fit TRBD1. CDR1 and CDR2 (germline): GTSNPN, SVGIG (reference sequence). The CDR3 length is 13 residues. With 0 bases clipped from V and 4 bases from J, the junction kept 2 bases outside the gene matches. CDR3: CAWSVRQGYGYTF. CDR3 nucleotide sequence: TGTGCCTGGAGTGTACGACAGGGCTATGGCTACACCTTC.

This clonotype occurred once. The rearrangement links TRBV6-2 or TRBV6-3 to TRBJ2-7; D may be TRBD1 or TRBD2 (6 bases each). This CDR3 is 13 amino acids long. Trimming took off 8 bases at V and 2 bases at J, with 13 bases between the two ends. Germline CDR1 is MNHEY and CDR2 is SVGEGT. The DNA of the CDR3 is TGTGCCAGCGGAAGGGGGGAGACCTACGAGCAGTACTTC. Residues: CASGRGETYEQYF.

This clonotype came up a few times. The chain recombines TRBV28 with TRBJ2-2; TRBD1 aligns across 7 bases. V was clipped by 6 bases and J by 6 bases; unmatched bases: 10. The CDR3 extends over 15 amino acids. Per the germline V gene, CDR1 is MDHEN and CDR2 is SYDVKM. The CDR3 DNA reads as TGTGCCAGCAGAAACCGGGACAGAGGACCCGGGGAGCTGTTTTTT. Protein: CASRNRDRGPGELFF.

This clonotype was seen only a few times. The chain carries TRBV20-1 and TRBJ1-1; D gene unclear. This CDR3 has 12 residues. Germline CDR1 DFQATT, CDR2 SNEGSKA (reference sequence). V shed 4 bases and J shed 1 base, with 7 bases lying between them. The chain's CDR3 is CSAIRANTEAFF. The CDR3, as DNA: TGCAGTGCTATACGAGCGAACACTGAAGCTTTCTTT.

The sample holds a few counts of this clonotype. The V call is TRBV12-5, the J call TRBJ2-2, with D uncertain. The CDR3 has 19 amino acids. The germline V gene encodes CDR1 LGHNT and CDR2 FRNRAP. Trimming pared 6 bases from V and 5 bases from J, leaving 28 bases between. The CDR3 spells CASGLVRGSGNTWTGELFF. The CDR3 DNA follows: TGTGCTAGTGGCCTCGTTCGTGGCTCGGGTAATACGTGGACCGGGGAGCTGTTTTTT. The full variable domain, completed using reference TRBV12-5 and TRBJ2-2, is DARVTQTPRHKVTEMGQEVTMRCQPILGHNTVFWYRQTMMQGLELLAYFRNRAPLDDSGMPKDRFSAEMPDATLATLKIQPSEPRDSAVYFCASGLVRGSGNTWTGELFFGEGSRLTVL.

This clonotype has only a few counts. The gene calls are TRBV6-4 and TRBJ2-1; D not resolved. The CDR3 spans 14 residues. The germline V and J ends were trimmed by 0 bases and 6 bases, with 9 bases remaining between them. Germline CDR1 and CDR2: MRHNA and SNTAGT. The CDR3 here is CASSDSWASNEQFF. CDR3 nucleotide sequence: TGTGCCAGCAGTGACTCGTGGGCTAGCAATGAGCAGTTCTTC.